This TCR beta chain was retrieved from a study of shared clonotypes between healthy human individuals. As defined, naive CD8 cells were CD45RO-negative and positively selected for CCR7, with terminally differentiated effector memory CD45RA+ cells excluded. Profiled with immunoSEQ multiplex PCR; TCRdb holds only in-frame clones, not every one. Seen here are about 590,000 clones, just under 97% observed once, and the top ten hold around 0.11%. On this clone itself: The antigen remains undetermined.

The V gene's germline CDR1 is MDHEN and CDR2 SYDVKM. The V gene end was trimmed by 6 bases and the J gene end by 3 bases; junction bases not matched to a gene: 9. The CDR3 extends over 16 amino acids. Broader study findings: Naive subsets tended to show greater estimated richness than memory subsets. Lower generation probabilities were found for non-shared clonotypes than for those shared by all four donors.

The receptor was isolated from a woman in her 30s in good health. The chain recombines TRBV28 with TRBJ2-7, with TRBD2 matching 12 bases. The material sequenced was naive CD8+ T cells sorted from blood. CDR3 nucleotides: TGTGCCAGCAGCCCTCTGACTAGCGGGAGAGTCTACGAGCAGTACTTC. It is translated as CASSPLTSGRVYEQYF.